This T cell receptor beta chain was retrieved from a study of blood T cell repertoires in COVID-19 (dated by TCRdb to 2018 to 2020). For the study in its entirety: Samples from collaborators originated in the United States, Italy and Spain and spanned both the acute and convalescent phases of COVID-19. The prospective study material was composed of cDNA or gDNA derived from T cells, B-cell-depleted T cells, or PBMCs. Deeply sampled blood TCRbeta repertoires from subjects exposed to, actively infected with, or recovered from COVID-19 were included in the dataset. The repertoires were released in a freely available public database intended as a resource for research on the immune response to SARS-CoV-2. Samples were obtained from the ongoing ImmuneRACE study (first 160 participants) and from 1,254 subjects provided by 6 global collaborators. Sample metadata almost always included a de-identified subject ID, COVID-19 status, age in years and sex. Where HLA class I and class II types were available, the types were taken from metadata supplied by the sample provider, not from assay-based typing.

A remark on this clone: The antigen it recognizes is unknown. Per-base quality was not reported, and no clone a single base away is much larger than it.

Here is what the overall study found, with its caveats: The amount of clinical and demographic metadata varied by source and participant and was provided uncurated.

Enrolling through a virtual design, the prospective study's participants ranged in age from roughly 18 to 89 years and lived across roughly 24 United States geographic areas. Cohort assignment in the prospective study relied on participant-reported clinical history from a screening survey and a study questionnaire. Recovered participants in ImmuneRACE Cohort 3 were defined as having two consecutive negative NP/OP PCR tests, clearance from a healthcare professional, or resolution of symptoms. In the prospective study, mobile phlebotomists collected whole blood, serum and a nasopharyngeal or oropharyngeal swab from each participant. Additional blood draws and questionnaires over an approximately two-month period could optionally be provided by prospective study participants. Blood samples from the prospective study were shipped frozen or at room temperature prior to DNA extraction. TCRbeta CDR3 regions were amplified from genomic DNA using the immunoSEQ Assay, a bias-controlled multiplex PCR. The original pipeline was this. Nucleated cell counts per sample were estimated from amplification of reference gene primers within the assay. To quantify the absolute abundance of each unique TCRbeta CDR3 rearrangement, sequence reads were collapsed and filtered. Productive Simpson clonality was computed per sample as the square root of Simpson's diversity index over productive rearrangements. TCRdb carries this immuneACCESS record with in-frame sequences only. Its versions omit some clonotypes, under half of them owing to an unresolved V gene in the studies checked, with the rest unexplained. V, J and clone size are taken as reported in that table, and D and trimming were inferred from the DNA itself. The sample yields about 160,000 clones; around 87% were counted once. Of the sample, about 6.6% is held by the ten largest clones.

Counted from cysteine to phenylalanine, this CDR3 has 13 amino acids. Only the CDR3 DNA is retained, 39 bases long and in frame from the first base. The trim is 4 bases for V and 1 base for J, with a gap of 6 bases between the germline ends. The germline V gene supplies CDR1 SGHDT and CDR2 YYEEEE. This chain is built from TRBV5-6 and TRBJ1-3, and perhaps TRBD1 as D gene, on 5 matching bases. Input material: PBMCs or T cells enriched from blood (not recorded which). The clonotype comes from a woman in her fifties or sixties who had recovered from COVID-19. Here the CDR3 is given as CASSPGSGNTIYF. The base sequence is TGTGCCAGCAGCCCAGGGTCTGGAAACACCATATATTTT. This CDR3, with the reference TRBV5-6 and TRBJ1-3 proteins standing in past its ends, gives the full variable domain DAGVTQSPTHLIKTRGQQVTLRCSPKSGHDTVSWYQQALGQGPQFIFQYYEEEERQRGNFPDRFSGHQFPNYSSELNVNALLLGDSALYLCASSPGSGNTIYFGEGSWLTVV.